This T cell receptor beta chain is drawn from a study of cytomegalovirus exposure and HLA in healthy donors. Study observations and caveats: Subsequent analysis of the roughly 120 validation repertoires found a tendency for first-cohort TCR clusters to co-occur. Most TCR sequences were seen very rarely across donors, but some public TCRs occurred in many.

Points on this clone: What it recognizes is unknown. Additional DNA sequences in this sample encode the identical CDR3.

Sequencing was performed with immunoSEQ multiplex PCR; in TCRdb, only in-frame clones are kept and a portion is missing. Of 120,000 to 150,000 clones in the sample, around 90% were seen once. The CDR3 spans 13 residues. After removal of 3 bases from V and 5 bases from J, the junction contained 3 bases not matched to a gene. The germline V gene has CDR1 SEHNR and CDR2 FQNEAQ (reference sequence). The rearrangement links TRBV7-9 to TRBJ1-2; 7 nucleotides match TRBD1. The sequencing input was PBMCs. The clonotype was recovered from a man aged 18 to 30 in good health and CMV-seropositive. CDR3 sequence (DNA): TGTGCCAGCAGCTTGGGGACAGATTATGGCTACACCTTC. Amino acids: CASSLGTDYGYTF. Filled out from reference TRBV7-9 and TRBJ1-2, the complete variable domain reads DTGVSQNPRHKITKRGQNVTFRCDPISEHNRLYWYRQTLGQGPEFLTYFQNEAQLEKSRLLSDRFSAERPKGSFSTLEIQRTEQGDSAMYLCASSLGTDYGYTFGSGTRLTVV.